These 10 T cell receptor beta chains share one sample of origin, sequenced in a study of CD8 T cells in Susac syndrome (dated by TCRdb to the late 2010s). Libraries came from the immunoSEQ multiplex PCR assay. RNA was extracted using the RNeasy kit, and about 0.5 to 1 ug of the RNA was reverse transcribed with random hexamers. In TCRdb, the public reads were trimmed at Q25 with fastp and aligned with MiXCR, with productive beta chains retained. Rows merge per CDR3 protein into single entries with the most common DNA and genes. The sample table contains about 290,000 distinct CDR3 sequences; only one count was recorded for around 91% of them. Clones ranked in the top ten supply 0.18% of the sample. Sequencing was performed on CD8+ T cells from PBMCs. Every receptor here comes from a human donor with multiple sclerosis.

In its sample, this clonotype was seen once. The chain joins TRBV18 to TRBJ2-1; the match to TRBD2 covers 11 bases. Germline V gives CDR1 KGHSH, CDR2 LQKENI. With V trimmed by 2 bases and J by 6 bases, 6 bases remained unmatched. This CDR3 has 16 residues. The CDR3 loop reads CASSPEGLAVLNEQFF. In DNA, the CDR3 is TGTGCCAGCTCACCAGAGGGACTAGCGGTACTCAATGAGCAGTTCTTC.

The genes are TRBV27 and TRBJ2-7, with TRBD1 identical over 8 bases. Germline V CDR1 and CDR2: MNHEY, SMNVEV (reference sequence). The CDR3 spans 16 residues. V lost 2 bases and J lost 2; bases outside the gene matches: 8. CDR3 bases: TGTGCCAGCAGTTTACCTGGGACAGGAACCCCCTACGAGCAGTACTTC. The encoded protein is CASSLPGTGTPYEQYF.

The rearrangement links TRBV4-3 to TRBJ1-1; no clear D. Per the germline V gene, CDR1 is LGHNA and CDR2 is YSLEER. Trimming removed 5 bases at V and 1 base at J, with 8 bases between. The CDR3 length is 13 residues. CDR3 sequence: CASSWRTNTEAFF. The CDR3 DNA reads TGCGCCAGCAGCTGGAGGACGAACACTGAAGCTTTCTTT.

This chain joins TRBV20-1 and TRBJ2-7; 13 nucleotides line up with TRBD2. The V and J ends lost 0 bases and 3 bases, in that order; junction bases with no gene match: 11. The CDR3 consists of 18 residues. Germline V gene data show CDR1 as DFQATT and CDR2 as SNEGSKA (reference sequence). Here the CDR3 reads CSARDGTSGAVWVYEQYF. The CDR3 bases are TGCAGTGCTAGAGACGGGACTAGCGGGGCGGTGTGGGTCTACGAGCAGTACTTC.

The genes are TRBV7-2 and TRBJ1-2; tentatively, D is TRBD1 (5 bases). The germline V gene encodes CDR1 SGHTA and CDR2 FQGNSA. This CDR3 is built from 16 residues. Trimming removed 2 bases from V and 10 bases from J, with 23 bases in between. This CDR3 is CASSLFWGSEGGDYTF. CDR3 in DNA: TGTGCCAGCAGCTTATTCTGGGGCTCCGAGGGAGGGGACTACACCTTC.

V usage is TRBV9 and J usage is TRBJ2-7, with TRBD1 identical over 8 bases. The ends lost 0 bases at V and 5 bases at J; junction bases unmatched: 7. Germline-derived CDR1 and CDR2 are SGDLS and YYNGEE. The CDR3 is 15 residues long. Here the CDR3 reads CASSVVGTGLHEQYF. The CDR3, as DNA: TGTGCCAGCAGCGTAGTTGGGACAGGATTACACGAGCAGTACTTC.

The J gene is TRBJ2-2, the V gene TRBV6-2 or TRBV6-3; D remains ambiguous. Between the trimmed V and J ends, which lost 6 bases and 7 bases, there was a span of 18 bases. CDR3 length: 15 amino acids. In germline, CDR1 is MNHEY, CDR2 SVGEGT. The CDR3 nucleotides read TGTGCCAGCAGAGAAACGGTGGGGTTTGGCGGGGAGCTGTTTTTT. Its translation is CASRETVGFGGELFF.

The genes are TRBV2 and TRBJ2-1; 11 nucleotides line up with TRBD2. V trimming: 9 bases; J trimming: 6 bases; junction bases outside the gene matches: 10. There are 15 residues in the CDR3. Looked up from germline, CDR1 is SNHLY and CDR2 is FYNNEI. CDR3 in amino acids: CASAEASGGFNEQFF. In DNA form, the CDR3 reads TGTGCCAGTGCCGAAGCTAGCGGGGGGTTCAATGAGCAGTTCTTC.

The chain has TRBV29-1 and TRBJ1-1; a weak D match, TRBD1 (6 bases). Trimming cost V 0 bases and J 8 bases, with 19 bases left between them. Germline V lookup: CDR1 SQVTM, CDR2 ANQGSEA. This CDR3 region has 15 residues. CDR3 in DNA: TGCAGCGTTGAAGATTGGGTGGAGGGGGGCCCGGAAGCTTTCTTT. It specifies CSVEDWVEGGPEAFF.

V is TRBV6-2 or TRBV6-3 and J is TRBJ1-1; D not certain. The V and J ends lost 6 bases and 4 bases respectively, with 15 bases between them. The germline V gene encodes CDR1 MNHEY and CDR2 SVGEGT. This CDR3 has 14 residues. CDR3 region: CASRWVRVATEAFF. The CDR3 DNA reads as TGTGCCAGCAGGTGGGTGAGGGTGGCCACTGAAGCTTTCTTT.